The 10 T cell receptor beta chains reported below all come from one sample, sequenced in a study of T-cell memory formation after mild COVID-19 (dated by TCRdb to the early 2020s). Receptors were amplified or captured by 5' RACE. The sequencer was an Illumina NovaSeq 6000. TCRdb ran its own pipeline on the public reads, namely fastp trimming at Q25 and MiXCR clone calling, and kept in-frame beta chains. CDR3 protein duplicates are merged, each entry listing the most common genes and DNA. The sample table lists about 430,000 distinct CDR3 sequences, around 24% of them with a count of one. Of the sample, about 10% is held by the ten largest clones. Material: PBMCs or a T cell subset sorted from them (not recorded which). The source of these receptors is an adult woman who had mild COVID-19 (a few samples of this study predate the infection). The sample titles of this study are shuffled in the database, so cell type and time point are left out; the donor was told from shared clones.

CDR3 nucleotide sequence: TGTGCCAGCAGTGAAAGACAGGGGCGTTGGTATGGCTACACCTTC. Translating it yields CASSERQGRWYGYTF. This chain joins TRBV6-1 and TRBJ1-2; 8 nucleotides match TRBD1. The CDR3 loop spans 15 amino acids. J gave up 5 bases and V 2 bases, and 7 bases lay outside the gene matches. Germline V lookup: CDR1 MNHNS, CDR2 SASEGT.

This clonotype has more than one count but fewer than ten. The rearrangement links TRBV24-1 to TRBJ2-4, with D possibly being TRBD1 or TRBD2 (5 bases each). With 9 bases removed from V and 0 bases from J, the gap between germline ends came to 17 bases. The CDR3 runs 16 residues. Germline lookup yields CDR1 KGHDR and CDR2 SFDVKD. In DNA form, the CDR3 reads TGTGCCACCGGGGACCCCGCCGCAGTAGCCAAAAACATTCAGTACTTC. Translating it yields CATGDPAAVAKNIQYF.

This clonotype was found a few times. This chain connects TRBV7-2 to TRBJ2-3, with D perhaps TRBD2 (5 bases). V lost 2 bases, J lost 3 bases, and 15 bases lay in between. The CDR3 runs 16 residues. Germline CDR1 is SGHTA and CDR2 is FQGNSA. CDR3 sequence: CASSLRVGARTDTQYF. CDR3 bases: TGTGCCAGCAGCTTAAGAGTGGGAGCTCGAACAGATACGCAGTATTTT.

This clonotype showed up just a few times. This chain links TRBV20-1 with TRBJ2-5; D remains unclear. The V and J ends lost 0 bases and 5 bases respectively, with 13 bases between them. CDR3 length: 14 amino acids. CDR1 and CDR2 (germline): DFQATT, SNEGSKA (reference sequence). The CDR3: CSARDIAILETQYF. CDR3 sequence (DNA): TGCAGTGCTAGAGATATCGCCATCCTGGAGACCCAGTACTTC.

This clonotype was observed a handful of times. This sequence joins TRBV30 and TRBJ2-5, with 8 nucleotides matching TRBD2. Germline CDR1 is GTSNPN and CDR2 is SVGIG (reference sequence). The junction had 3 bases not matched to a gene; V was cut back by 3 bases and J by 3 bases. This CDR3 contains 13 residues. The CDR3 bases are TGTGCCTGGAGCGGACTAGCTAAAGAGACCCAGTACTTC. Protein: CAWSGLAKETQYF.

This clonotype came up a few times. The CDR3 sequence: CASSTTWHEQFF. CDR3 in DNA: TGTGCCAGCAGTACGACTTGGCATGAGCAGTTCTTC. This sequence joins TRBV12-3 or TRBV12-4 and TRBJ2-1, with D hard to call. The CDR3 covers 12 residues. With 5 bases removed from V and 8 bases from J, the gap between germline ends came to 10 bases.

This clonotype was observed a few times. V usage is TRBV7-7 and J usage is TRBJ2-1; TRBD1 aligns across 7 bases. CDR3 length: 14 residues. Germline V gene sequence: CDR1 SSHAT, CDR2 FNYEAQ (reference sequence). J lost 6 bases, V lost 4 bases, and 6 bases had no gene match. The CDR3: CASSSDGTVNEQFF. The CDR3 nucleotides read TGTGCCAGCAGCTCCGATGGGACAGTCAATGAGCAGTTCTTC.

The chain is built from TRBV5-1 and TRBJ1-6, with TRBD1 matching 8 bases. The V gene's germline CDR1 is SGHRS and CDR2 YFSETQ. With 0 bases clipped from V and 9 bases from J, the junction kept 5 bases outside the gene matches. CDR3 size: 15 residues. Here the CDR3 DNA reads TGCGCCAGCAGCTTGGCCGCAGGGGGCGGTTCACCCCTCCACTTT. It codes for CASSLAAGGGSPLHF.

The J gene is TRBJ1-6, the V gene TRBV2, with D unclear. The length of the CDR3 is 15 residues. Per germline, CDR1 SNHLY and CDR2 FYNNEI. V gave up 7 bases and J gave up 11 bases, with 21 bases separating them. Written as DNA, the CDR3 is TGTGCCAGCAAGGTAGACGGGATCAGCGGCCCACCCCTCCACTTT. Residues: CASKVDGISGPPLHF.

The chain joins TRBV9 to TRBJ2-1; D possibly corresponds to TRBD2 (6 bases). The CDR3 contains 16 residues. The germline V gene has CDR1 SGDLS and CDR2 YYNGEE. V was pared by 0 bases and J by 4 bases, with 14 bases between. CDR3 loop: CASSVAETRPYNEQFF. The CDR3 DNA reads TGTGCCAGCAGCGTAGCCGAGACTAGACCTTACAATGAGCAGTTCTTC.